The clone carrying this TCR beta chain was counted between two and nine times. Its antigen is as yet unknown. The source of the sample is a study of lymphopenia after photon versus proton radiotherapy. Study results and caveats: Relative stability marked proton patients; photon patients lost diversity and naive cells.

There are 15 residues in the CDR3. J lost 5 bases, V lost 0 bases, and 7 bases had no gene match. Germline V CDR1 and CDR2: SGDLS, YYNGEE. TCRdb's table, derived via immunoSEQ multiplex PCR, lists solely in-frame clones and lacks some. The table includes about 26,000 clones, more than 80% detected once. The chain recombines TRBV9 with TRBJ2-7, with TRBD2 matching over 8 bases. The material sequenced was peripheral blood, taken from a patient treated with photon-based radiotherapy. This clonotype was sampled from a man aged 25 to 40 with gastric cancer. CDR3 sequence reads: CASSVEEGLGNEQYF. The CDR3 DNA reads as TGTGCCAGCAGCGTAGAGGAGGGACTAGGCAACGAGCAGTACTTC.